The 8 T cell receptor beta chains below all came from one sample that was sequenced in a study of metastatic and nonmetastatic thyroid tumors. TCRdb redid the clone calls on the PCR reads using MiXCR. The sample gives about 7,600 clones, 27% of which show up once; around 19% is in the top ten. Each patient came to thyroid surgery without any prior treatment (of any kind). The sample consisted of adjacent normal tissue. Receptors originate from a female donor with papillary thyroid cancer or a benign thyroid nodule (not recorded which). Some clones in this sample may be carry-over from other donors' samples.

This chain links TRBV6-2 or TRBV6-3 with TRBJ1-5, with a tentative D call TRBD1 (6 bases). V was cut by 6 bases and J by 2 bases, with 11 bases left in between. Per the germline V gene, CDR1 is MNHEY and CDR2 is SVGEGT. This CDR3 region has 14 residues. The CDR3 region is CASSYRAGNQPQHF. CDR3 DNA: TGTGCCAGCAGCTACAGGGCCGGCAATCAGCCCCAGCATTTT.

This clone was seen ten or more times. The chain carries TRBV7-3 and TRBJ2-2; D is perhaps TRBD2 (6 bases). Germline CDR1 is SGHTA and CDR2 is FQGTGA. V lost 5 bases and J 4 bases, leaving 8 bases between the germline ends. The CDR3 is 13 residues long. CDR3 protein: CASSPGVTGELFF. CDR3 coding DNA: TGTGCCAGCAGCCCGGGAGTCACCGGGGAGCTGTTTTTT.

By its share, this clone is large. The chain has TRBV6-1 and TRBJ1-3; D uncertain. The germline V gene encodes CDR1 MNHNS and CDR2 SASEGT. V was shortened by 1 base and J by 0 bases, with 7 bases between the two germline ends. CDR3 size: 15 residues. The CDR3 bases are TGTGCCAGCAGTGAAGAAACATACTCTGGAAACACCATATATTTT. Translation: CASSEETYSGNTIYF.

This clone turned up a few times. This chain connects TRBV20-1 to TRBJ2-7, with TRBD2 as a possible D gene (6 bases). In germline, CDR1 is DFQATT, CDR2 SNEGSKA (reference sequence). The CDR3 extends over 15 amino acids. Trimming left V 2 bases short and J 2 bases short, with 16 bases between. CDR3 nucleotide sequence: TGCAGTGCTAGACCCCCTAATGGGAGGACCTACGAGCAGTACTTC. This gives the protein CSARPPNGRTYEQYF.

This clone has a handful of counts. The gene calls are TRBV19 and TRBJ1-2, with D tentatively TRBD1 (5 bases). V lost 6 bases to trimming and J lost 4 bases, with 15 bases between them. The CDR3 is 14 residues long. CDR1 is LNHDA, CDR2 SQIVND, per germline (reference sequence). The CDR3 here is CASSPLKTVYGYTF. The CDR3 DNA follows: TGTGCCAGTAGCCCTCTTAAGACAGTCTATGGCTACACCTTC.

This chain links TRBV20-1 with TRBJ2-2, with 10 bases aligning to TRBD2. This CDR3 has 15 amino acids. Germline V gives CDR1 DFQATT, CDR2 SNEGSKA (reference sequence). Trimming cost V 2 bases and J 8 bases; bases outside gene matches: 8. In DNA form, the CDR3 reads TGCAGTGCTAGACCCGCTAGCGGGAGTAGGGGGGAGCTGTTTTTT. Translating gives CSARPASGSRGELFF.

Of note for this clone: This may come from a read error, since a much larger clone is one base off. This sample also contains other DNA sequences that code for the same CDR3. The chain recombines TRBV18 with TRBJ1-1; no clear D gene. The germline gives CDR1 KGHSH, CDR2 LQKENI. This CDR3 region has 14 residues. The CDR3 DNA sequence: TGTGCCAGCTCACCACCAACGGTAAACACTGAAGCCTTCTTT. Translation: CASSPPTVNTEAFF. Supplemented by reference TRBV18 and TRBJ1-1, the full variable domain reads NAGVMQNPRHLVRRRGQEARLRCSPMKGHSHVYWYRQLPEEGLKFMVYLQKENIIDESGMPKERFSAEFPKEGPSILRIQQVVRGDSAAYFCASSPPTVNTEAFFGQGTRLTVV.

Concerning this clone itself: Likely a read error: the CDR3 ends without its conserved phenylalanine or tryptophan. It is unclear where the CDR3 begins or ends on the DNA, so no DNA is shown, and the CDR3 is as TCRdb lists it. The rearrangement joins TRBV6-1 to TRBJ2-7; the D call TRBD1 from the table was never checked on the DNA. Germline values: CDR1 MNHNS, CDR2 SASEGT. The CDR3 is 13 residues long, ends included. The CDR3 reads CASSEWANGEQYL.